The next 9 T cell receptor beta chains were all read from a single sample in a study of tumor-infiltrating lymphocytes in primary liver carcinoma listed by TCRdb under 2017. Without any cell sorting, total RNA and DNA were co-extracted from about 20-30 mg of bulk tissue using the AllPrep DNA/RNA mini kit. These reads were obtained on an Illumina HiSeq 2500. Starting from approximately 0.5 ug total RNA, TCRbeta-specific cDNA was produced by reverse transcription with a constant-region primer and ProtoScript II reverse transcriptase. TCRbeta libraries were built with three nested multiplex PCR rounds, a slightly modified ARM-PCR procedure. Each of the first two PCR rounds ran for 10 cycles and used multiplex TRBV1-TRBV30 forward primers together with a Cbeta reverse primer. In TCRdb, the public reads were trimmed at Q25 with fastp and aligned with MiXCR, with productive beta chains retained. For every CDR3 protein sequence, its rows merge into one entry that carries the most common genes and DNA. For this sample the table gives roughly 100,000 distinct CDR3 sequences, of which roughly 80% were detected only once. The ten largest clones represent approximately 20% of the sample.

The sample consisted of liver tumor tissue from sampling region 3. According to the study, the label for this sample's cell subset or site signals: tumor region T3, left-lateral pole. The receptors were sampled from a man aged 40-50 years with primary liver carcinoma and hepatitis B virus infection.

The rearrangement joins TRBV6-2 or TRBV6-3 to TRBJ2-7; 7 bases are a match to TRBD2. V dropped 9 bases and J dropped 0; count of bases not matched to a gene: 11. Germline loops: CDR1 MNHEY, CDR2 SVGEGT. CDR3 length equals 15 residues. This CDR3 reads CASSNKPSGSYEQYF. Written as DNA, the CDR3 is TGTGCCAGTAGTAATAAGCCTAGCGGCTCCTACGAGCAGTACTTC.

Notes on this clonotype: Sequence at one end of the junction differs from germline and may be a read error. The chain joins TRBV12-3 or TRBV12-4 to TRBJ2-3; D not resolved. The CDR3 has 11 residues. The CDR3 nucleotides are TGTACCAATCGGAGCATAGATACGCAGTATTTT. Its protein is CTNRSIDTQYF.

J is TRBJ1-6 and V is TRBV5-6; no clear D. Germline CDR1 reads SGHDT; CDR2 reads YYEEEE. CDR3 size: 16 residues. V was pared by 7 bases and J by 19 bases, with 33 bases between. Here the CDR3 DNA reads TGTGCCAGCTCCGGCACGTCGAGCTCCTATAATTCACACCTTCACTTT. This sequence encodes CASSGTSSSYNSHLHF.

The chain links TRBV6-6 to TRBJ2-2, with 7 positions matching TRBD2. V was pared by 11 bases and J by 6 bases, with 21 bases of the junction left unmatched. The CDR3 extends over 17 amino acids. The germline gives CDR1 MNHNY, CDR2 SVGAGI (reference sequence). This chain's CDR3 is CAAGETYATGGAGELFF. Here the CDR3 DNA reads TGTGCCGCGGGAGAAACTTACGCGACGGGGGGAGCCGGGGAGCTGTTTTTT.

With respect to this clonotype: At one end the junction does not follow the germline gene, possibly because of a read error. J is TRBJ1-6 and V is TRBV7-9; D not resolved. The CDR3 has 15 amino acids. Germline V gene data show CDR1 as SEHNR and CDR2 as FQNEAQ (reference sequence). CDR3 DNA sequence: TGTGCCAGCAGCTTAGCACCAACTGGGTCCTCACCGCTCCACTTT. Its translation is CASSLAPTGSSPLHF.

On this clonotype itself: An end of the junction differs from the germline gene, which may be a read error. V usage is TRBV4-2 and J usage is TRBJ1-1; D not resolved. The CDR3 consists of 13 residues. From germline, CDR1 is LGHNA and CDR2 YNFKEQ. In nucleotides, the CDR3 is TGTGCCAGCAGCCAAGATTCCAGTGGGAGAGCTCTCTTT. Protein: CASSQDSSGRALF.

Of note for this clonotype: Sequence at one end of the junction differs from germline and may be a read error. The chain uses TRBV28 and TRBJ1-2, with 9 positions matching TRBD1. Germline V gives CDR1 MDHEN, CDR2 SYDVKM. This CDR3 is built from 14 residues. CDR3 protein: CVSRFTDRGNGYTF. The CDR3, as DNA: TGTGTCAGCAGATTTACGGACAGGGGCAATGGCTACACCTTC.

As for this clonotype: A read error may produce the germline difference seen at one junction end. The chain uses TRBV28 and TRBJ2-5, with a possible D match to TRBD2 (6 bases). The CDR3 consists of 14 residues. The V gene's germline CDR1 is MDHEN and CDR2 SYDVKM. The chain's CDR3 is CATQQEGGQETQYF. Here the CDR3 DNA reads TGTGCCACCCAGCAGGAGGGAGGCCAAGAGACACAGTACTTC.

In its sample, this clonotype was seen a few times. At one of its ends the junction is not consistent with the germline gene, which may arise from a read error. The genes are TRBV28 and TRBJ2-7, with 7 bases identical to TRBD2. Germline V CDR1 and CDR2: MDHEN, SYDVKM. This CDR3 has 13 amino acids. The CDR3 sequence is CASSGDRDYEQYF. In DNA form, the CDR3 reads TGTGCTAGCAGCGGGGACCGCGACTACGAGCAGTACTTC.